This T cell receptor beta chain was retrieved from a study of memory CD4+ T cells and cytomegalovirus serostatus. The sort gate was single viable CD3+CD4+CD8-CD45RO+ cells for memory CD4+ T cells. Sequencing was performed with immunoSEQ multiplex PCR; in TCRdb, only in-frame clones are kept and a portion is missing. The repertoire holds about 56,000 clones, with 82% as singletons. In its sample, this clone was seen once. The TCR originated in an adult in good health and CMV-seronegative. The sequenced material came from memory CD4+ T cells from blood.

The CDR3 region has the DNA TGTGCCAGCAGCTTACAGTCCTACGAGCAGTACTTC. It encodes CASSLQSYEQYF. This chain links TRBV7-9 with TRBJ2-7; unclear D gene. V lost 2 bases and J lost 1, with 3 bases in between. This CDR3 has 12 amino acids. CDR1 and CDR2 from the germline V gene are SEHNR and FQNEAQ (reference sequence).